This T cell receptor (beta chain) was recovered during a study of cytomegalovirus exposure and HLA in healthy donors. The wider study: Early release data held some 79 million unique TCRs from HLA-typed donors.

PCR employed 60 Vbeta and 13 Jbeta primers. Libraries were prepared by immunoSEQ multiplex PCR; TCRdb keeps only in-frame clonotypes and omits some of them. The sample shows 85,000 to 100,000 clones, approximately 81% of them seen only once. This clone was recorded a few times. Its antigen is still unknown. The germline CDR1 and CDR2 sequences are LGHNA and YNFKEQ. The CDR3 runs to 16 residues. Trimming pared 1 base from V and 0 bases from J, leaving 12 bases between. General study points: Whilst most TCR sequences proved rare, a subset of public TCRs occurred across many donors. Researchers reported that a few CMV-associated chains were confirmed in vitro as CMV antigen-specific.

The origin of this receptor is a male donor in good health and CMV-seropositive. J is TRBJ1-2 and V is TRBV4-2; no clear D. The sequenced sample was PBMCs. In DNA, the CDR3 is TGTGCCAGCAGCCAAGGGCCTCAACCAGCTAACTATGGCTACACCTTC. This sequence encodes CASSQGPQPANYGYTF.